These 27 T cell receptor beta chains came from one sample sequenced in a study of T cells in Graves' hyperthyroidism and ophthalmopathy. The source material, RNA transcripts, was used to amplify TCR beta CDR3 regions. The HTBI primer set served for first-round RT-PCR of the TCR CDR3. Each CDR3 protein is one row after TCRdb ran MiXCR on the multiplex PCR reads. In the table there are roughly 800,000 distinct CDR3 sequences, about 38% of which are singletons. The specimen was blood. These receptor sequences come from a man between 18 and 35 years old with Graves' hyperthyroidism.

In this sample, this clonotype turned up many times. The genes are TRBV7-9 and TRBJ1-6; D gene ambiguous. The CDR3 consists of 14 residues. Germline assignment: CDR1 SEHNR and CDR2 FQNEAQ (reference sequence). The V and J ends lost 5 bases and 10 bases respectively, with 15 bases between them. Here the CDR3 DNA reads TGTGCCAGCAGCCCCTCCGGCGGGCAGTCACCCCTCCACTTT. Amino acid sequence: CASSPSGGQSPLHF.

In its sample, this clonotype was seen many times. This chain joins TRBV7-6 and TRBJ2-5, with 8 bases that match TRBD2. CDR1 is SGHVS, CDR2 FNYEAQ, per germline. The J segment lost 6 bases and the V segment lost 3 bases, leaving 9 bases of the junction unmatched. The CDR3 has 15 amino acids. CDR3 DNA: TGTGCCAGCAGCTTCGCCCGGGGGGGCGCGAAGACCCAGTACTTC. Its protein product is CASSFARGGAKTQYF.

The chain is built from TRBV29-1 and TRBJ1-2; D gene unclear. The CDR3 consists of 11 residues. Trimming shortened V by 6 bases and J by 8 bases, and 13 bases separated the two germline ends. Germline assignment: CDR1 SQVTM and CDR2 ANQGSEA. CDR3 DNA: TGCAGCGTCCGGGCGGGGATCGGCTACACCTTC. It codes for CSVRAGIGYTF.

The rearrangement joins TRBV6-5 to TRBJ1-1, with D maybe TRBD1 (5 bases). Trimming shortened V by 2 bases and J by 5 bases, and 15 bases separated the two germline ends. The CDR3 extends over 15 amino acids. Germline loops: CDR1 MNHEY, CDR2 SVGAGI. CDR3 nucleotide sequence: TGTGCCAGCAGTTACCAACCTCAGGGTTCGACTGAAGCTTTCTTT. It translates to CASSYQPQGSTEAFF.

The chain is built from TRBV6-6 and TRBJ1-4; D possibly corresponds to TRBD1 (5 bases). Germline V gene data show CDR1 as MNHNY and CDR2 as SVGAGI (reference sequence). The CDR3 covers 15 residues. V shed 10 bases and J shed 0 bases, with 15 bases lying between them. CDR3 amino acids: CATKFTGSTNEKLFF. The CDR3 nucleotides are TGTGCCACCAAATTTACAGGCTCAACTAATGAAAAACTGTTTTTT.

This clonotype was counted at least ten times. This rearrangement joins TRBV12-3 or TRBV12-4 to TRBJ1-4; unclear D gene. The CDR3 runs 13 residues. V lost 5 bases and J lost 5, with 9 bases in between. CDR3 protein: CASSHQLNEKLFF. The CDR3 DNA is TGTGCCAGCAGTCACCAGCTCAATGAAAAACTGTTTTTT.

This CDR3 is CASTETGTTGELFF. The CDR3 coding sequence is TGTGCCAGCACGGAGACAGGGACCACCGGGGAGCTGTTTTTT. The chain has TRBV7-9 and TRBJ2-2, with 7 nucleotides matching TRBD1. This CDR3 is built from 14 residues. Germline CDR1 and CDR2: SEHNR and FQNEAQ (reference sequence). V was clipped by 7 bases and J by 4 bases; unmatched bases: 6.

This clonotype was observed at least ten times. The CDR3 spells CASSFETGGRTEAFF. In DNA form, the CDR3 reads TGTGCCAGCAGCTTTGAGACAGGGGGCAGGACTGAAGCTTTCTTT. The chain links TRBV7-9 to TRBJ1-1, with 10 bases aligning to TRBD1. Germline loops: CDR1 SEHNR, CDR2 FQNEAQ (reference sequence). V shed 3 bases and J 5 bases; nucleotides not matched to a gene: 6. This CDR3 region has 15 residues.

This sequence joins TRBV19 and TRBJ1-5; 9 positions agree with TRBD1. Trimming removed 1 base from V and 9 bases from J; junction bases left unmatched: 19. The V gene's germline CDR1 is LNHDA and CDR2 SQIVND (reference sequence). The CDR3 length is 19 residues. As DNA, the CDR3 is TGTGCCAGTAGTATAGGATACGAAGAGGACAGGGGCCCCGCATTGCCCCAGCATTTT. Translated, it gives CASSIGYEEDRGPALPQHF.

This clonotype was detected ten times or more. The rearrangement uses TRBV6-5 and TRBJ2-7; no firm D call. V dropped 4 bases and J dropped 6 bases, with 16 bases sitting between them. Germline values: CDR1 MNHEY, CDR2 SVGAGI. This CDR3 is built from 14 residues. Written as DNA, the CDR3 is TGTGCCAGCAGTTCCTTGACTCGTCTTGCCGAGCAGTACTTC. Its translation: CASSSLTRLAEQYF.

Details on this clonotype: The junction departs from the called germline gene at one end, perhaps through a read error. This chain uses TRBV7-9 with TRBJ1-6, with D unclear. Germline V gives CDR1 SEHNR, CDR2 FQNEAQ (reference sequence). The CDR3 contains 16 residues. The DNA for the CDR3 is TGCGCCAGCAGCCAAGAAAGAGGGATGAACAATTCACCCCTCCACTTT. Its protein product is CASSQERGMNNSPLHF.

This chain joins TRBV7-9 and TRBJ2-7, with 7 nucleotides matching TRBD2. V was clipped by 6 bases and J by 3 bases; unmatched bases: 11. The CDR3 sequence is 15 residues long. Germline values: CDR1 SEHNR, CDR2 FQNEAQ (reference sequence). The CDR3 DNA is TGTGCCAGCAGTATTAGCGGGTCCCGAATCTACGAGCAGTACTTC. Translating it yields CASSISGSRIYEQYF.

The CDR3 reads CASNIAGAAYEQYF. Written as DNA, the CDR3 is TGTGCCAGCAACATCGCAGGGGCAGCCTACGAGCAGTACTTC. The gene calls are TRBV11-2 and TRBJ2-7, with TRBD1 as a possible D gene (6 bases). V was clipped by 7 bases and J by 2 bases, with 15 bases between them. The CDR3 is 14 amino acids. Germline V lookup: CDR1 SGHAT, CDR2 FQNNGV.

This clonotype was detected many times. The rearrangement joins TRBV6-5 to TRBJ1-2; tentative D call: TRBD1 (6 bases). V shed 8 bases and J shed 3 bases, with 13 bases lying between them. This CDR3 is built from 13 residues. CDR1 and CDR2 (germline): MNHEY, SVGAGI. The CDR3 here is CASGRDIYYGYTF. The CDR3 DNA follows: TGTGCCAGCGGAAGGGACATATACTATGGCTACACCTTC.

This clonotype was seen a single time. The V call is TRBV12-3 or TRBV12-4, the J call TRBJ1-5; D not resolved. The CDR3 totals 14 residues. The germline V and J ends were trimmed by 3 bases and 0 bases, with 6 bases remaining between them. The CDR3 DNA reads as TGTGCCAGCAGTTTGCGGATTAGCAATCAGCCCCAGCATTTT. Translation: CASSLRISNQPQHF.

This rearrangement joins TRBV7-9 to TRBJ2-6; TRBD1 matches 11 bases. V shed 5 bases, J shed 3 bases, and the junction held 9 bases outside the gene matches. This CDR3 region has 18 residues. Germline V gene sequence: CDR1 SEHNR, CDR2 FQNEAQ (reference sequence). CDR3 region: CASSLWTGGAFGANVLTF. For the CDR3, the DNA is TGTGCCAGCAGCCTCTGGACAGGGGGCGCTTTTGGGGCCAACGTCCTGACTTTC.

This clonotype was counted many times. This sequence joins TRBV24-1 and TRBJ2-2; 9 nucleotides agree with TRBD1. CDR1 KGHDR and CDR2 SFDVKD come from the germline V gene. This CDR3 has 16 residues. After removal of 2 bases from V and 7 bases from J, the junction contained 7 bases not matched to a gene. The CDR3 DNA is TGTGCCACCAGTGATTCGGGACAGGGCGTCGGCGGGGAGCTGTTTTTT. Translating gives CATSDSGQGVGGELFF.

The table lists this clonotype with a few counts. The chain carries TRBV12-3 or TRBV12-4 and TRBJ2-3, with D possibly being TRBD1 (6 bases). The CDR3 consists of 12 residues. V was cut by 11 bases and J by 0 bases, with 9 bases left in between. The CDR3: CASRGSTDTQYF. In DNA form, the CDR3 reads TGTGCCTCCAGGGGAAGCACAGATACGCAGTATTTT.

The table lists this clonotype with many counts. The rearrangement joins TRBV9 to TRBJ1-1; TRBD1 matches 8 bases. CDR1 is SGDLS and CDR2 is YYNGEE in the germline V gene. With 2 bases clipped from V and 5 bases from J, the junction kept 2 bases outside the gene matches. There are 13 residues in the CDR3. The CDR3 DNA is TGTGCCAGCAGCGTGGGACAGGCGACTGAAGCTTTCTTT. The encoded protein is CASSVGQATEAFF.

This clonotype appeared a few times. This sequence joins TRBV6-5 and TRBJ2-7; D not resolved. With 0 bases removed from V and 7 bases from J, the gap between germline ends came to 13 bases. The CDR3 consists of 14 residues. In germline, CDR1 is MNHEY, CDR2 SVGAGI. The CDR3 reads CASSYSSVQTEQYF. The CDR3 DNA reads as TGTGCCAGCAGTTACTCGTCCGTCCAGACGGAGCAGTACTTC.

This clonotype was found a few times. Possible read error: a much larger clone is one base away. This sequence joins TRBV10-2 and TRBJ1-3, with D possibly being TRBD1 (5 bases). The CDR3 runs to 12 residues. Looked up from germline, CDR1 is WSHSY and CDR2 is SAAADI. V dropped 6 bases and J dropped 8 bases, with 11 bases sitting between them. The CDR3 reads CASSGTSDTIYF. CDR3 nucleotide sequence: TGCGCCAGCAGCGGGACCTCGGACACCATATATTTT.

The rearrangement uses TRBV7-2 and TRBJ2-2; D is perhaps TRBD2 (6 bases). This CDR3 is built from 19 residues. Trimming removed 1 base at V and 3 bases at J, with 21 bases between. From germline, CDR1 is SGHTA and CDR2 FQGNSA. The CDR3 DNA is TGTGCCAGCAGCTTAGGAGTGGTTAGGCTAGCGCGGTACACCGGGGAGCTGTTTTTT. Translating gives CASSLGVVRLARYTGELFF.

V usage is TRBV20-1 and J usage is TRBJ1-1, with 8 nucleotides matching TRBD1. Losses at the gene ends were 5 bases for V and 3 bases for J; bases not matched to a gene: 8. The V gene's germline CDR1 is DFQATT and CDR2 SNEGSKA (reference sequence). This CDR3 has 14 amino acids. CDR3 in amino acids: CSALQGQVDTEAFF. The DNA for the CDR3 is TGCAGTGCTCTACAGGGACAGGTGGACACTGAAGCTTTCTTT.

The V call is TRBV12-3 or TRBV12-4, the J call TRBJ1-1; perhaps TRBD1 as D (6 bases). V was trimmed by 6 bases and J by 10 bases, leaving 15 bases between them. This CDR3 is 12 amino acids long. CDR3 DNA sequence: TGTGCCAGCAGGGGCCAGGGGATCGGAGCTTTCTTT. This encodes CASRGQGIGAFF.

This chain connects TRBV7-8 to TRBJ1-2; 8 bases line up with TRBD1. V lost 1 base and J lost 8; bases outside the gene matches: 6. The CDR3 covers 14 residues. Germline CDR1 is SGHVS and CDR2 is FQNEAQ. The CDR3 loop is CASSLGQGNDGYTF. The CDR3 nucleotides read TGTGCCAGCAGCTTAGGACAGGGGAATGACGGCTACACCTTC.

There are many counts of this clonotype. CDR3 DNA: TGTGCCACCAGCAGGAGACACGGGACAGCTGATCAGCCCCAGCATTTT. This translates into CATSRRHGTADQPQHF. This sequence joins TRBV15 and TRBJ1-5, with 7 bases matching TRBD1. J gave up 5 bases and V 3 bases, and 10 bases lay outside the gene matches. Germline V gives CDR1 LNHNV, CDR2 YYDKDF (reference sequence). The CDR3 sequence is 16 residues long. Full variable domain (outside the CDR3, taken from reference TRBV15 and TRBJ1-5): DAMVIQNPRYQVTQFGKPVTLSCSQTLNHNVMYWYQQKSSQAPKLLFHYYDKDFNNEADTPDNFQSRRPNTSFCFLDIRSPGLGDTAMYLCATSRRHGTADQPQHFGDGTRLSIL.

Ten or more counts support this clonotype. CDR3 loop: CASSHDSFSYEQYF. The CDR3 bases are TGCGCCAGCAGTCACGACTCATTCTCCTACGAGCAGTACTTC. The genes are TRBV5-1 and TRBJ2-7; D remains unclear. The V end was cut by 5 bases, the J end by 0 bases, with 12 bases between. The germline gives CDR1 SGHRS, CDR2 YFSETQ. The CDR3 length is 14 residues.